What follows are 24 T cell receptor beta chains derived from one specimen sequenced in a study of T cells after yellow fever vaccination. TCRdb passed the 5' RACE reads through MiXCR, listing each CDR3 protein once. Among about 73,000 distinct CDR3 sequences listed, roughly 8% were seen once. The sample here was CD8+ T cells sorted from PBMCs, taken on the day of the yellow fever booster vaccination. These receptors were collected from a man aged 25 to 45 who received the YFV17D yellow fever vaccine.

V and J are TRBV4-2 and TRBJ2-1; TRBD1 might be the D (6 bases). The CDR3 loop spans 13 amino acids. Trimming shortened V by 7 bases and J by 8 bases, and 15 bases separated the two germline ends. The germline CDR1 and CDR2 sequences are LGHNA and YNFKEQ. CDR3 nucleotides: TGTGCCAGCACCCCCGATGGGGGCCATGAGCAGTTCTTC. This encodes CASTPDGGHEQFF.

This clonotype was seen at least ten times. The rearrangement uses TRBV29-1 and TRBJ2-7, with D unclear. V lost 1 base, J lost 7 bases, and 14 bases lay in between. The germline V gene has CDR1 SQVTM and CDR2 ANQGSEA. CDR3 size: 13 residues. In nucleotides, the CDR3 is TGCAGCGTTGAAGTTAGGGCAATCGGGGAGCAGTACTTC. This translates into CSVEVRAIGEQYF.

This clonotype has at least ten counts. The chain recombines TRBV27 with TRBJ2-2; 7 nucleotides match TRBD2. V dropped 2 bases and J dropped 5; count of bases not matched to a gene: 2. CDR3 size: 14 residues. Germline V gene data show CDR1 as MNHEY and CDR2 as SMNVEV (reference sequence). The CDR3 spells CASSLGGETGELFF. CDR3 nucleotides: TGTGCCAGCAGTTTAGGGGGGGAGACCGGGGAGCTGTTTTTT.

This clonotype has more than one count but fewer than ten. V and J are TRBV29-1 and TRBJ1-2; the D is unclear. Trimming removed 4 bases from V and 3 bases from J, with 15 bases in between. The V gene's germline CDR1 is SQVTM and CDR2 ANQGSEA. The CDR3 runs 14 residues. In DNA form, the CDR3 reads TGCAGCGTTGTTGGCGGACGTCCCGACTATGGCTACACCTTC. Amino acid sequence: CSVVGGRPDYGYTF. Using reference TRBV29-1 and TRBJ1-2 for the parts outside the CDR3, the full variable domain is SAVISQKPSRDICQRGTSLTIQCQVDSQVTMMFWYRQQPGQSLTLIATANQGSEATYESGFVIDKFPISRPNLTFSTLTVSNMSPEDSSIYLCSVVGGRPDYGYTFGSGTRLTVV.

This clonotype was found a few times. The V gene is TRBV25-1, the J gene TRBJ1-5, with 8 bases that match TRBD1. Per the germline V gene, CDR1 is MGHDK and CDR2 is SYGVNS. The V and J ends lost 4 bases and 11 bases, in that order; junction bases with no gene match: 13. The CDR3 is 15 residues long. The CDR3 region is CASSGGGQDPRAQHF. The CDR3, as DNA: TGTGCCAGCAGTGGAGGGGGACAGGACCCTAGGGCCCAGCATTTT.

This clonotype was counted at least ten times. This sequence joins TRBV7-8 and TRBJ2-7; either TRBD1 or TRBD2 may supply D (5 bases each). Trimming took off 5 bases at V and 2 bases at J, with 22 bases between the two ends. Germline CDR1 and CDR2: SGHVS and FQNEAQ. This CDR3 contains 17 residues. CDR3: CASSTRTGTLGPYEQYF. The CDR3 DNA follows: TGTGCCAGCAGCACCAGAACCGGGACGTTAGGGCCCTACGAGCAGTACTTC.

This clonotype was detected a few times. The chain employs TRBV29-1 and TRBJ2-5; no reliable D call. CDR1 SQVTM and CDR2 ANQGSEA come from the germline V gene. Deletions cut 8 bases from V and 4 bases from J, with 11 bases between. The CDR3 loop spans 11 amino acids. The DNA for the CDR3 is TGCAGCACCCGTTCTGGAGAGACCCAGTACTTC. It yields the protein CSTRSGETQYF.

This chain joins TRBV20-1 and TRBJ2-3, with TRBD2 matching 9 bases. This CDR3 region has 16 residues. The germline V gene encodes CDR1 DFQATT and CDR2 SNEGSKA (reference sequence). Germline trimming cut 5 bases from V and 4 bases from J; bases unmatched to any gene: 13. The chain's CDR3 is CSADSPTSGRADTQYF. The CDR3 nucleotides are TGCAGTGCTGACTCACCCACTAGCGGGCGGGCAGATACGCAGTATTTT.

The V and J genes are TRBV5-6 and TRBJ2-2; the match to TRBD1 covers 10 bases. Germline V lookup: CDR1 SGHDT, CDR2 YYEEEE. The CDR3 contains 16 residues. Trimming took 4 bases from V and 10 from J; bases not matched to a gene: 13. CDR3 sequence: CASSNAGTGVSVELFF. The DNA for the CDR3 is TGTGCCAGCAGCAACGCAGGGACAGGGGTTTCCGTGGAGCTGTTTTTT.

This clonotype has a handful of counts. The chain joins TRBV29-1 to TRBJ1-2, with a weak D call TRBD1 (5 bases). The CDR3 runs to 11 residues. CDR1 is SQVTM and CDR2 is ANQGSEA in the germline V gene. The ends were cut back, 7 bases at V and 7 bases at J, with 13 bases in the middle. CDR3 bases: TGCAGCGCCCGCAGGGAGGGTGGCTACACCTTC. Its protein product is CSARREGGYTF. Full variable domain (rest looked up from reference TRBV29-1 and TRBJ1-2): SAVISQKPSRDICQRGTSLTIQCQVDSQVTMMFWYRQQPGQSLTLIATANQGSEATYESGFVIDKFPISRPNLTFSTLTVSNMSPEDSSIYLCSARREGGYTFGSGTRLTVV.

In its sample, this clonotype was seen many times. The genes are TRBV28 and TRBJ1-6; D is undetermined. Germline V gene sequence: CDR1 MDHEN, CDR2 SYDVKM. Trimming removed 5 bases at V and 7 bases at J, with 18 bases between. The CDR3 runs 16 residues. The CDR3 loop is CASSRRDRRSNSPLHF. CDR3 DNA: TGTGCCAGCAGTCGTAGAGATCGACGTTCAAATTCACCCCTCCACTTT. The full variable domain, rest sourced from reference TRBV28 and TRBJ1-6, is DVKVTQSSRYLVKRTGEKVFLECVQDMDHENMFWYRQDPGLGLRLIYFSYDVKMKEKGDIPEGYSVSREKKERFSLILESASTNQTSMYLCASSRRDRRSNSPLHFGNGTRLTVT.

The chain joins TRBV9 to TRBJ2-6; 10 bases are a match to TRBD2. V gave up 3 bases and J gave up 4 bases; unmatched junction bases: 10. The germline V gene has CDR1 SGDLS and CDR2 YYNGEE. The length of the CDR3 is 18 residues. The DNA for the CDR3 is TGTGCCAGCAGCGCCACGCCGGGACTAGCGTCCGGGGCCAACGTCCTGACTTTC. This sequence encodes CASSATPGLASGANVLTF.

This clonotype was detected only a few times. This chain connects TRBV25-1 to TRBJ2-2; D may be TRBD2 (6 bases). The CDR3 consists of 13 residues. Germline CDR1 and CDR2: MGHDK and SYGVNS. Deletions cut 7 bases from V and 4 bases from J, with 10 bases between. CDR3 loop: CASTTSPTGELFF. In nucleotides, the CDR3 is TGTGCCAGCACTACTAGCCCCACCGGGGAGCTGTTTTTT.

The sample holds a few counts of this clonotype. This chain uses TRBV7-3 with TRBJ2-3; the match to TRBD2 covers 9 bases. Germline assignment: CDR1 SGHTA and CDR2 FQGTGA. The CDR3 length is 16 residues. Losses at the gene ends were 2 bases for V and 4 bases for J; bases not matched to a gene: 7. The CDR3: CASSLVAGGSPDTQYF. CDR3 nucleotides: TGTGCCAGCAGCTTAGTCGCGGGAGGGTCCCCAGATACGCAGTATTTT.

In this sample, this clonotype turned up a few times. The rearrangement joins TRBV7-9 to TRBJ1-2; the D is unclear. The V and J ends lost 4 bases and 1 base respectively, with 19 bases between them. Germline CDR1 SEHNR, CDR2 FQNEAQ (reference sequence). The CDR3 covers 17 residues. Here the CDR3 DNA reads TGTGCCAGCAGCTACTCGGCCAACAGCCCGATTAACTATGGCTACACCTTC. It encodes CASSYSANSPINYGYTF.

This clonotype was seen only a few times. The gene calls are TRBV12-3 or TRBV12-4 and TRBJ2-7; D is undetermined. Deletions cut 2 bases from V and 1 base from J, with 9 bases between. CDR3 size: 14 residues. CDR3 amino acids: CASSLTMGSYEQYF. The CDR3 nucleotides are TGTGCCAGCAGTTTAACTATGGGGTCCTACGAGCAGTACTTC.

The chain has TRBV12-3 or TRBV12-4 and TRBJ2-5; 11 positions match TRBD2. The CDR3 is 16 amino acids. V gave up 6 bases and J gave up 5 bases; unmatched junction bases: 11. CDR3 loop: CASSPELAGEGETQYF. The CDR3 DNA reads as TGTGCCAGCAGCCCGGAACTAGCGGGAGAGGGTGAGACCCAGTACTTC.

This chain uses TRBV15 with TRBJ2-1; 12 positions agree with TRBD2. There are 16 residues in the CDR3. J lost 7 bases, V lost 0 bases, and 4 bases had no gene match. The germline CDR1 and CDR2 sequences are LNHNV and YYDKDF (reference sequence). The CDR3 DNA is TGTGCCACCAGCAGAGATCTAGCGGGAGGGCGTAATGAGCAGTTCTTC. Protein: CATSRDLAGGRNEQFF.

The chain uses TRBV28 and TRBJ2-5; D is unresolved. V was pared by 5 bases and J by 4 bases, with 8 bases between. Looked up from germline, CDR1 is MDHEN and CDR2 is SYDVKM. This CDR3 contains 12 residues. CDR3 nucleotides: TGTGCCAGCAGTGCCACCTTAGAGACCCAGTACTTC. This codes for CASSATLETQYF.

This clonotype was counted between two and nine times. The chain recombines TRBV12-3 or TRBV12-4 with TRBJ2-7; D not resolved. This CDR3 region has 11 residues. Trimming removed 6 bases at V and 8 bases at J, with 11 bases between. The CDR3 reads CASSLGPQQYF. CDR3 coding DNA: TGTGCCAGCAGCCTCGGGCCCCAGCAGTACTTC.

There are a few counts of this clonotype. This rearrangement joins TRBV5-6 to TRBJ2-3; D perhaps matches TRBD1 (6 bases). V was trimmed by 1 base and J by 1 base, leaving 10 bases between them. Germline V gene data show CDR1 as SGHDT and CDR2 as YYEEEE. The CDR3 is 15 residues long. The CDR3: CASSLTGWGTDTQYF. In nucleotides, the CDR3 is TGTGCCAGCAGCTTGACAGGGTGGGGCACAGATACGCAGTATTTT.

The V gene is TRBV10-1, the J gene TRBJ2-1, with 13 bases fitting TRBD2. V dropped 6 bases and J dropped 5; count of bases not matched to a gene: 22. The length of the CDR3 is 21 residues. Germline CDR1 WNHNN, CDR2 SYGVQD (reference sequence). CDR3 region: CASRPGYVGGTGTSGNNEQFF. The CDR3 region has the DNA TGCGCCAGCAGGCCCGGTTACGTCGGAGGGACGGGGACTAGCGGGAACAATGAGCAGTTCTTC.

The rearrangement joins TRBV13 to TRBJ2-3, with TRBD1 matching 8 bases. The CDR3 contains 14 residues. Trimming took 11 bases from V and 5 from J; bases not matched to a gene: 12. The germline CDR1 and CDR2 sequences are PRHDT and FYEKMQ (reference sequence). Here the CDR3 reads CASCDRGLGDTQYF. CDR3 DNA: TGTGCCTCATGCGACAGGGGCCTCGGAGATACGCAGTATTTT.

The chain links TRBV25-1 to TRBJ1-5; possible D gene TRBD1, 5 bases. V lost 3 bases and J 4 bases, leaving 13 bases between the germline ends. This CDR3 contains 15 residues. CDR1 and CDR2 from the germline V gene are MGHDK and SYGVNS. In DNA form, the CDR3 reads TGTGCCAGCAGTGACGGGGGATCGTCTAATCAGCCCCAGCATTTT. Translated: CASSDGGSSNQPQHF. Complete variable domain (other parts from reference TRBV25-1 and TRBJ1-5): EADIYQTPRYLVIGTGKKITLECSQTMGHDKMYWYQQDPGMELHLIHYSYGVNSTEKGDLSSESTVSRIRTEHFPLTLESARPSHTSQYLCASSDGGSSNQPQHFGDGTRLSIL.